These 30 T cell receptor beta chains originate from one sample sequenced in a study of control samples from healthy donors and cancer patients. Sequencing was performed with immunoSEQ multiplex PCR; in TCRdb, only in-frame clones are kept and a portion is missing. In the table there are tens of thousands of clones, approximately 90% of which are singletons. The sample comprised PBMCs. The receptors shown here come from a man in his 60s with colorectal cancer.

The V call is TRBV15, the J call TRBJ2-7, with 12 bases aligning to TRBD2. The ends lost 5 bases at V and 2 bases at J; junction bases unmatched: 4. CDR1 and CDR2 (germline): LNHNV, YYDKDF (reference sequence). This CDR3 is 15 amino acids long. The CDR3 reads CATSSTSGGPYEQYF. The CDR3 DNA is TGTGCCACCAGCTCTACTAGCGGGGGGCCCTACGAGCAGTACTTC.

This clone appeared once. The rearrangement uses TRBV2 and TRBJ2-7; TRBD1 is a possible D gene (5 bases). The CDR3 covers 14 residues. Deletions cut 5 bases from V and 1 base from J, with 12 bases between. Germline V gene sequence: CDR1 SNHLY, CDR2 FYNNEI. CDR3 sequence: CASSHDSRSYEQYF. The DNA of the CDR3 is TGTGCCAGCAGTCATGACAGTCGTTCCTACGAGCAGTACTTC.

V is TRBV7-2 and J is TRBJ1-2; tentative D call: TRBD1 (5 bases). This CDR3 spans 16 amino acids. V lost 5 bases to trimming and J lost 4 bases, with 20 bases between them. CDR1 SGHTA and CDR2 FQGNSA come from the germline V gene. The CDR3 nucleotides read TGTGCCAGCAGCCACCTACGGGGCGGACGGGGCTATGGCTACACCTTC. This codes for CASSHLRGGRGYGYTF. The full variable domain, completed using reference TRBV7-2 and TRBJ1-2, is GAGVSQSPSNKVTEKGKDVELRCDPISGHTALYWYRQSLGQGLEFLIYFQGNSAPDKSGLPSDRFSAERTGGSVSTLTIQRTQQEDSAVYLCASSHLRGGRGYGYTFGSGTRLTVV.

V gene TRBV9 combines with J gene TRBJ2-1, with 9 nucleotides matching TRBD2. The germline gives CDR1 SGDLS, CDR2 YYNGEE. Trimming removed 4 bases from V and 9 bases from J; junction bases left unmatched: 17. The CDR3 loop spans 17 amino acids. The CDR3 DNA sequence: TGTGCCAGCAGCCCCCGTGGGAGCGGGGGGTTGGGAAGTGAGCAGTTCTTC. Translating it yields CASSPRGSGGLGSEQFF. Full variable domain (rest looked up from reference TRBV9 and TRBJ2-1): DSGVTQTPKHLITATGQRVTLRCSPRSGDLSVYWYQQSLDQGLQFLIQYYNGEERAKGNILERFSAQQFPDLHSELNLSSLELGDSALYFCASSPRGSGGLGSEQFFGPGTRLTVL.

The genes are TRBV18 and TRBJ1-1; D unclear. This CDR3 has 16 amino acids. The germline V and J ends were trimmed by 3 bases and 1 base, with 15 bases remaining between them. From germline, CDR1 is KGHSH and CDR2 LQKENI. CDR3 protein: CASSPTAAATNTEAFF. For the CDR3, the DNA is TGTGCCAGCTCACCCACCGCCGCGGCTACGAACACTGAAGCTTTCTTT. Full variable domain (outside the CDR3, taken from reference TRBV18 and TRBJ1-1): NAGVMQNPRHLVRRRGQEARLRCSPMKGHSHVYWYRQLPEEGLKFMVYLQKENIIDESGMPKERFSAEFPKEGPSILRIQQVVRGDSAAYFCASSPTAAATNTEAFFGQGTRLTVV.

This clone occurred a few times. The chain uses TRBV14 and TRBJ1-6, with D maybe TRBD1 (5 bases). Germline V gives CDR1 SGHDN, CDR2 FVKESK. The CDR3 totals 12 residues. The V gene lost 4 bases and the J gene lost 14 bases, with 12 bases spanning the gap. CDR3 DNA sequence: TGTGCCAGCAGCCGGGGGTATACGACCCTCCACTTT. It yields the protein CASSRGYTTLHF. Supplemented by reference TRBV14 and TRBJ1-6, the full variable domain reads EAGVTQFPSHSVIEKGQTVTLRCDPISGHDNLYWYRRVMGKEIKFLLHFVKESKQDESGMPNNRFLAERTGGTYSTLKVQPAELEDSGVYFCASSRGYTTLHFGNGTRLTVT.

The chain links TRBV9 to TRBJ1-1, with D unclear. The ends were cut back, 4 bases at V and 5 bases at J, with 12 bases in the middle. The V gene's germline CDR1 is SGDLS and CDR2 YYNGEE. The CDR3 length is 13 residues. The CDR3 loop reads CASSPGGRTEAFF. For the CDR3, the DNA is TGTGCCAGCAGCCCCGGCGGGAGGACTGAAGCTTTCTTT.

The CDR3 is CATSDVGAGNNQPQHF. In DNA, the CDR3 is TGTGCCACCAGTGATGTCGGGGCGGGTAACAATCAGCCCCAGCATTTT. The genes are TRBV24-1 and TRBJ1-5; the D gene is possibly TRBD1 (5 bases). Germline values: CDR1 KGHDR, CDR2 SFDVKD. Trimming pared 3 bases from V and 3 bases from J, leaving 14 bases between. CDR3 length: 16 residues.

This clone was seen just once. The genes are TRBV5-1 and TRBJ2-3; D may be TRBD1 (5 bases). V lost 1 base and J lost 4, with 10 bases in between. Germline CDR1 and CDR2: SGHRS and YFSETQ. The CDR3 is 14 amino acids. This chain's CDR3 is CASSLQGPSDTQYF. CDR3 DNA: TGCGCCAGCAGCTTGCAGGGTCCATCAGATACGCAGTATTTT.

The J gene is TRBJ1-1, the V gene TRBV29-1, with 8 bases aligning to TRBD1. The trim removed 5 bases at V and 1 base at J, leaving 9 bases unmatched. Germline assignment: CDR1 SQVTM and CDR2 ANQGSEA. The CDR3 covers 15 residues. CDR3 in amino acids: CSVNSDRGWNTEAFF. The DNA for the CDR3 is TGCAGCGTTAATTCCGACAGGGGTTGGAACACTGAAGCTTTCTTT.

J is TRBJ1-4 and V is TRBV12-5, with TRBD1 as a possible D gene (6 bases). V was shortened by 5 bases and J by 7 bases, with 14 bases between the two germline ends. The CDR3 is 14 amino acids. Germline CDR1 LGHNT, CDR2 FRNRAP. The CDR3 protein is CASGHGQIGEKLFF. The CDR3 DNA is TGTGCTAGTGGTCACGGACAGATAGGTGAAAAACTGTTTTTT. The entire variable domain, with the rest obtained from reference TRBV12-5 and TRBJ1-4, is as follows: DARVTQTPRHKVTEMGQEVTMRCQPILGHNTVFWYRQTMMQGLELLAYFRNRAPLDDSGMPKDRFSAEMPDATLATLKIQPSEPRDSAVYFCASGHGQIGEKLFFGSGTQLSVL.

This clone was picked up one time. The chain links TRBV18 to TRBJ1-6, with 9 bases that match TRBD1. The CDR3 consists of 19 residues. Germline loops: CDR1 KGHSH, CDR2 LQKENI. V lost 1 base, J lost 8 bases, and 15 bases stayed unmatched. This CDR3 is CASSPLYISGTGSDSPLHF. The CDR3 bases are TGTGCCAGCTCACCACTTTACATTTCCGGGACAGGGTCTGATTCACCCCTCCACTTT.

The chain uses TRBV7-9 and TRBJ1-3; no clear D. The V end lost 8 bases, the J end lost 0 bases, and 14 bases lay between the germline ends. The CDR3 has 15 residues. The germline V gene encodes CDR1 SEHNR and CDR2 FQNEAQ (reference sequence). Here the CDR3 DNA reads TGTGCCAGCTTATCTAGGGAGAGCTCTGGAAACACCATATATTTT. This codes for CASLSRESSGNTIYF.

The CDR3 DNA follows: TGTGCTAGTGGTTTGACACACCGGGACAGGGGGCGAGGCGGGGAGCTGTTTTTT. It yields the protein CASGLTHRDRGRGGELFF. The genes are TRBV12-5 and TRBJ2-2; 12 bases are shared with TRBD1. This CDR3 has 18 residues. The germline V gene encodes CDR1 LGHNT and CDR2 FRNRAP. Trimming at V came to 2 bases and at J to 7 bases, leaving 11 bases not matched to a gene.

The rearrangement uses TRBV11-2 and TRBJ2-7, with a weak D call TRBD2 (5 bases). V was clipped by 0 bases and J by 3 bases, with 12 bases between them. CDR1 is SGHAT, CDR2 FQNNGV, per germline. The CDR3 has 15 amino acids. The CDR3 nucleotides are TGTGCCAGCAGCTTAGAGAGGACGGGAAACTACGAGCAGTACTTC. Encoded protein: CASSLERTGNYEQYF.

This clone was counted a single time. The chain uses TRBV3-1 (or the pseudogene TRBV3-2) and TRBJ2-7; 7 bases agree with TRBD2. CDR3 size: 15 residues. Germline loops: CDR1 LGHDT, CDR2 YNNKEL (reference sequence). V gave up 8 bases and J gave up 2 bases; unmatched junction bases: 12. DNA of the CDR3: TGTGCCAGCGGCCCCTTCAGCGGGGCTCCCTACGAGCAGTACTTC. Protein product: CASGPFSGAPYEQYF.

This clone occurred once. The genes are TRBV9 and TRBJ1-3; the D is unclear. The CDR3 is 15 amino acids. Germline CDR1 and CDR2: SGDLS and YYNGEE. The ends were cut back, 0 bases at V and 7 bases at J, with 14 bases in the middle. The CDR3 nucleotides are TGTGCCAGCAGCGTAGAGCCAGCTCCGGGGAACACCATATATTTT. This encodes CASSVEPAPGNTIYF.

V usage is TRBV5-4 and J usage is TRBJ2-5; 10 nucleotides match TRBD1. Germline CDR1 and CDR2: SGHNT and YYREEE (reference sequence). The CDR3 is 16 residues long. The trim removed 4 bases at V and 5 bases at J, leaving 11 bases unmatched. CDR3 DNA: TGTGCCAGCAGCCTCCGGACAGGGGGGACCGGGGAGACCCAGTACTTC. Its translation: CASSLRTGGTGETQYF.

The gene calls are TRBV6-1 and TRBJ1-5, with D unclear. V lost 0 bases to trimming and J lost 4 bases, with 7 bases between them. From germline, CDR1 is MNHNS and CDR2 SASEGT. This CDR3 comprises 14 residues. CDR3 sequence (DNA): TGTGCCAGCAGTGAAGCGTACATAAATCAGCCCCAGCATTTT. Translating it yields CASSEAYINQPQHF.

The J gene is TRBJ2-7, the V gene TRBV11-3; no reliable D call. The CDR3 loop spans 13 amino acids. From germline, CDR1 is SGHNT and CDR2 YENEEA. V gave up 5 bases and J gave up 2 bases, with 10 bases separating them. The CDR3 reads CASSPAAAYEQYF. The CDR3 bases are TGTGCCAGCAGCCCCGCGGCCGCCTACGAGCAGTACTTC.

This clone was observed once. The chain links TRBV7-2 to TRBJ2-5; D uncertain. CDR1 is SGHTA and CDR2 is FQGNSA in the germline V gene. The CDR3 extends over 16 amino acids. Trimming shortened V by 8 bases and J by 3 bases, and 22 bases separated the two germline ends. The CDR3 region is CASVPRLSSTKETQYF. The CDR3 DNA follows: TGTGCCAGCGTGCCCCGACTCAGCTCCACGAAAGAGACCCAGTACTTC.

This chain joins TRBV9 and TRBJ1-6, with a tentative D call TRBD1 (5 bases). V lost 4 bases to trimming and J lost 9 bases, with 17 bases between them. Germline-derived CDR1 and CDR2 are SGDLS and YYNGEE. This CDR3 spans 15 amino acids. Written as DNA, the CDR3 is TGTGCCAGCAGCAGGGACGGAGGTCTGGGTTCACCCCTCCACTTT. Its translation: CASSRDGGLGSPLHF.

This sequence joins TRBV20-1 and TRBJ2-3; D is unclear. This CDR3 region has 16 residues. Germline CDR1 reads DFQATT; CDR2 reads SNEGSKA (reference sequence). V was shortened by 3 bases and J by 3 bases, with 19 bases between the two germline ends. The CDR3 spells CSASGVPAASTDTQYF. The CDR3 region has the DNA TGCAGTGCTAGTGGGGTCCCGGCAGCTTCGACAGATACGCAGTATTTT.

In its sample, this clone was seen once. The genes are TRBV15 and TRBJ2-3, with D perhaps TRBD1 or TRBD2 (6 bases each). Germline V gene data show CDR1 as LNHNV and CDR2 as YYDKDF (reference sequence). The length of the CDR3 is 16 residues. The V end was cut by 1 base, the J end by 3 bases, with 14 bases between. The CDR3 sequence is CATSRGGGPVTDTQYF. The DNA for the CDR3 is TGTGCCACCAGCAGAGGTGGGGGGCCGGTGACAGATACGCAGTATTTT.

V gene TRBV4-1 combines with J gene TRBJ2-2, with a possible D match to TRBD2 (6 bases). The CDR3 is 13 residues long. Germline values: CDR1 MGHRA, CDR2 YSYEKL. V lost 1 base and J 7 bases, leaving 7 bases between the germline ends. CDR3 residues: CASSQGGDGELFF. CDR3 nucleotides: TGCGCCAGCAGCCAAGGGGGGGACGGGGAGCTGTTTTTT.

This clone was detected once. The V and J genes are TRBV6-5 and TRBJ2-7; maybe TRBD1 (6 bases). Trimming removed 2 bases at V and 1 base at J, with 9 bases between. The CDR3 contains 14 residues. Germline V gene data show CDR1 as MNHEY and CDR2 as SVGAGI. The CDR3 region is CASSYNRVSYEQYF. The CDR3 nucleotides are TGTGCCAGCAGTTACAACAGGGTGTCCTACGAGCAGTACTTC.

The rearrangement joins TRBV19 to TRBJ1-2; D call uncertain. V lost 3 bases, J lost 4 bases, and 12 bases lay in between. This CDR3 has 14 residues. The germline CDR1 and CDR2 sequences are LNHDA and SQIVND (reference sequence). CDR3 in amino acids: CASSIYSSPYGYTF. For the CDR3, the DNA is TGTGCCAGTAGTATTTATAGCAGTCCCTATGGCTACACCTTC.

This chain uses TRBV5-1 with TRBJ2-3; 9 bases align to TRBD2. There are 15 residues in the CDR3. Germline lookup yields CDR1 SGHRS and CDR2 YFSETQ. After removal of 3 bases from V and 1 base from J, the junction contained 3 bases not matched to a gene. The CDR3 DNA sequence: TGCGCCAGCAGCTCAGCGGGGGGACGCACAGATACGCAGTATTTT. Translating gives CASSSAGGRTDTQYF.

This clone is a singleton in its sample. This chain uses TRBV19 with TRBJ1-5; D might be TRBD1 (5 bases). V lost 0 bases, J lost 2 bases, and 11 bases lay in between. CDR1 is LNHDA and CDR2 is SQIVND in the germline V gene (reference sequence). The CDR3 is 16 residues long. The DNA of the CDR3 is TGTGCCAGTAGTATAGAGGGGGGGATCGGCAATCAGCCCCAGCATTTT. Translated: CASSIEGGIGNQPQHF.

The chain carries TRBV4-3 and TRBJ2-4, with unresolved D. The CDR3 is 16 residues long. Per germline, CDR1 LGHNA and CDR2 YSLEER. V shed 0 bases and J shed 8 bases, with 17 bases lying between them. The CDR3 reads CASSQDGPSARDIQYF. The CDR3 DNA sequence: TGCGCCAGCAGCCAAGATGGGCCGTCGGCAAGAGACATTCAGTACTTC.